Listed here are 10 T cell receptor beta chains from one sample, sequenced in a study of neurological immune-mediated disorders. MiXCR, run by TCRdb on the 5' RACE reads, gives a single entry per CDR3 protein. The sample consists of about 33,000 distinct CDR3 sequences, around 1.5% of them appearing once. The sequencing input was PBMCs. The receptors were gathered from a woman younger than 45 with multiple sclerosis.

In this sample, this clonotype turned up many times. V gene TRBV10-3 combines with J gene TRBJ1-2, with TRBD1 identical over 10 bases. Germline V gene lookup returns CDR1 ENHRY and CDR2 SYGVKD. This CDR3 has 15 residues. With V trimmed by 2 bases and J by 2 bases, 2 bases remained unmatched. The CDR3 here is CAISEPDRGNYGYTF. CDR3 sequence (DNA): TGTGCCATCAGTGAGCCGGACAGGGGGAACTATGGCTACACCTTC.

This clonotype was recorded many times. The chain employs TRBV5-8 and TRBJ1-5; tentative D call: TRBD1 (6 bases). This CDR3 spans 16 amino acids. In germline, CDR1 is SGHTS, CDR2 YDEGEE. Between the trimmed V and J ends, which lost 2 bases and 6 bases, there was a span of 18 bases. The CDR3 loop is CASSFPRRGGAQPQHF. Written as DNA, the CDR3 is TGTGCCAGCAGCTTTCCCCGAAGAGGGGGGGCTCAGCCCCAGCATTTT.

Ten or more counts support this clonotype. CDR3 loop: CSARGRGFVTGELFF. DNA for the CDR3: TGCAGTGCTAGGGGCAGGGGGTTCGTCACCGGGGAGCTGTTTTTT. V is TRBV20-1 and J is TRBJ2-2; 7 bases match TRBD1. The CDR3 contains 15 residues. The V gene's germline CDR1 is DFQATT and CDR2 SNEGSKA (reference sequence). V shed 3 bases, J shed 4 bases, and the junction held 8 bases outside the gene matches.

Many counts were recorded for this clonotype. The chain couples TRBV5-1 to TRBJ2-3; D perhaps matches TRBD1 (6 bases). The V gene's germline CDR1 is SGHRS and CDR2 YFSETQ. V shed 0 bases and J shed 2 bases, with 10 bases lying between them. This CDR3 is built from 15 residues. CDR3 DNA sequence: TGCGCCAGCAGCTTGGCCTTGGGGGCCACAGATACGCAGTATTTT. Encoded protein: CASSLALGATDTQYF.

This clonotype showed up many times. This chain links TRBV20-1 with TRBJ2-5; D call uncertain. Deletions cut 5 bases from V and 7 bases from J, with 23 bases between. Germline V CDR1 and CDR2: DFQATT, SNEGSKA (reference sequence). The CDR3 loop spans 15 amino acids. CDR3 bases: TGCAGTGCTGGCCCAGAGACCGTGGGTCGAGGGACCCAGTACTTC. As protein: CSAGPETVGRGTQYF.

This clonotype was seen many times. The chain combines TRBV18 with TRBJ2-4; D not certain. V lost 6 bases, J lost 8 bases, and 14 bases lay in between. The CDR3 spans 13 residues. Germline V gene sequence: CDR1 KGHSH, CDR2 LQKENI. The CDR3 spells CASSFTKVDIQYF. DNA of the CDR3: TGTGCCAGCTCTTTCACTAAGGTTGACATTCAGTACTTC.

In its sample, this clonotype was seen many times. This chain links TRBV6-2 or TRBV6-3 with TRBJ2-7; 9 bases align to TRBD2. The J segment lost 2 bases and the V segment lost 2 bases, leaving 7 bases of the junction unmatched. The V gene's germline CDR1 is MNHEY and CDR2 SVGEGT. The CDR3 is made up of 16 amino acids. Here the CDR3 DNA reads TGTGCCAGCAGTTACGGTAGCGGGGGACCTACCTACGAGCAGTACTTC. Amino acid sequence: CASSYGSGGPTYEQYF.

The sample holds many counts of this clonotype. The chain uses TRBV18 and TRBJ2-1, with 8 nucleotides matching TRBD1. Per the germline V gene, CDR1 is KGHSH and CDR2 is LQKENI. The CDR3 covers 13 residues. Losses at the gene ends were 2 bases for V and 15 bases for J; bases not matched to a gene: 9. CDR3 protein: CASSPGSGGGRFF. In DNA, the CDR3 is TGTGCCAGCTCACCAGGATCAGGGGGCGGACGGTTCTTC. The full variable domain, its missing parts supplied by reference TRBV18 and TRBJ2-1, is NAGVMQNPRHLVRRRGQEARLRCSPMKGHSHVYWYRQLPEEGLKFMVYLQKENIIDESGMPKERFSAEFPKEGPSILRIQQVVRGDSAAYFCASSPGSGGGRFFGPGTRLTVL.

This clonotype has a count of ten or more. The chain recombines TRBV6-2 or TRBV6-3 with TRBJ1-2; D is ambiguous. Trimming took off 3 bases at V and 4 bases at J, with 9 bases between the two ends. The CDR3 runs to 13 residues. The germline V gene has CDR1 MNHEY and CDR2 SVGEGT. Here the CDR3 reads CASSYDTIYGYTF. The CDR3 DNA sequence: TGTGCCAGCAGTTATGACACGATCTATGGCTACACCTTC.

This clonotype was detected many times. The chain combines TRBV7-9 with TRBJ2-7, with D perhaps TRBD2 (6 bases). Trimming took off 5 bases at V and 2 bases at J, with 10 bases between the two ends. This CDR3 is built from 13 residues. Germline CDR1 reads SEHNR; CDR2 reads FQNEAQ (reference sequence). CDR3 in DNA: TGTGCCAGCAGCGGCGGGACGGCCTACGAGCAGTACTTC. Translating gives CASSGGTAYEQYF.